Each of the 9 T cell receptor beta chains below was sequenced from the same sample in a study of beta chain features in type 1 diabetes. Expressed TCRB transcripts were sequenced after all isolated RNA was converted to cDNA. The assay was immunoSEQ multiplex PCR, and TCRdb's table has in-frame clones only and misses some. The sample yields about 360,000 clones, about 12% seen once. Sequences were obtained from naive CD4+ T cells from blood. These receptors were obtained from a man between 18 and 29 years old in good health.

This clone was recorded a few times. The chain recombines TRBV9 with TRBJ2-1; TRBD1 aligns across 8 bases. The CDR3 covers 15 residues. Per germline, CDR1 SGDLS and CDR2 YYNGEE. V lost 2 bases and J lost 6; bases outside the gene matches: 7. The CDR3 sequence is CASSVRQGRFNEQFF. CDR3 in DNA: TGTGCCAGCAGCGTTAGACAGGGGAGATTCAATGAGCAGTTCTTC.

The rearrangement joins TRBV28 to TRBJ1-5; unclear D gene. This CDR3 has 16 residues. The V gene lost 4 bases and the J gene lost 3 bases, with 16 bases spanning the gap. Germline values: CDR1 MDHEN, CDR2 SYDVKM. In nucleotides, the CDR3 is TGTGCCAGCAGTTCCGCGTCCTGGGCGTACAATCAGCCCCAGCATTTT. Translating gives CASSSASWAYNQPQHF.

This clone was counted a few times. Written as DNA, the CDR3 is TGTGCCAGCAGACCGCTCCTCCCGGGTATCGAGCAGTACTTC. It encodes CASRPLLPGIEQYF. The V call is TRBV27, the J call TRBJ2-7; D not resolved. Per germline, CDR1 MNHEY and CDR2 SMNVEV (reference sequence). Trimming pared 6 bases from V and 6 bases from J, leaving 18 bases between. This CDR3 has 14 amino acids.

The rearrangement uses TRBV10-3 and TRBJ1-1; 9 nucleotides agree with TRBD1. V shed 2 bases and J 1 base; nucleotides not matched to a gene: 5. This CDR3 contains 16 residues. CDR1 and CDR2 (germline): ENHRY, SYGVKD. The CDR3 sequence: CAISEPGQGPNTEAFF. CDR3 nucleotide sequence: TGTGCCATCAGTGAGCCGGGACAGGGCCCGAACACTGAAGCTTTCTTT.

This chain links TRBV25-1 with TRBJ2-5; 7 positions agree with TRBD2. Germline V gene data show CDR1 as MGHDK and CDR2 as SYGVNS. With 1 base clipped from V and 4 bases from J, the junction kept 0 bases outside the gene matches. The CDR3 runs to 13 residues. CDR3 nucleotide sequence: TGTGCCAGCAGTGAATGGGGGGGAGAGACCCAGTACTTC. Protein sequence: CASSEWGGETQYF.

The count of this clone is one. The CDR3 region is CASSSGGKETQYF. The DNA for the CDR3 is TGTGCCAGCAGCTCGGGGGGGAAGGAGACCCAGTACTTC. This sequence joins TRBV7-2 and TRBJ2-5, with TRBD2 identical over 8 bases. The germline gives CDR1 SGHTA, CDR2 FQGNSA. V lost 4 bases to trimming and J lost 5 bases; unmatched junction nucleotides: 3. The CDR3 consists of 13 residues.

This sequence joins TRBV28 and TRBJ2-7; D unresolved. CDR1 and CDR2 from the germline V gene are MDHEN and SYDVKM. The germline V and J ends were trimmed by 4 bases and 5 bases, with 15 bases remaining between them. The CDR3 has 14 amino acids. The CDR3 coding sequence is TGTGCCAGCAGTTCCCTTGGGCCCATCCACGAGCAGTACTTC. It encodes CASSSLGPIHEQYF.

This clone was observed a handful of times. The CDR3 is CACRVVGSGANVLTF. CDR3 nucleotides: TGTGCCTGCAGGGTTGTGGGCTCTGGGGCCAACGTCCTGACTTTC. This chain uses TRBV30 with TRBJ2-6; tentative D call: TRBD1 (5 bases). The length of the CDR3 is 15 residues. Between the trimmed V and J ends, which lost 6 bases and 0 bases, there was a span of 12 bases. Germline V gene lookup returns CDR1 GTSNPN and CDR2 SVGIG (reference sequence).

The chain combines TRBV11-2 with TRBJ2-1, with 11 positions matching TRBD2. This CDR3 has 14 residues. Germline CDR1 and CDR2: SGHAT and FQNNGV. With V trimmed by 5 bases and J by 9 bases, 6 bases remained unmatched. DNA of the CDR3: TGTGCCAGCAGCCCTAGCGGGGGGTTGACTGAGCAGTTCTTC. Translation: CASSPSGGLTEQFF.